Following are 14 T cell receptor beta chains from one sample sequenced in a study of response to subunit inactivated influenza vaccine. TCRdb itself ran the RT-PCR reads through MiXCR, one entry per CDR3 protein. The sample shows just over 300,000 distinct CDR3 sequences, roughly 22% of them seen only once. The source material was PBMCs from blood, sampled 21 months after vaccination. All receptors derive from a man aged 45 to 75 who received an inactivated influenza vaccine.

CDR3 DNA sequence: TGTGCCAGCAGGCGGGGCAGTTACAATGAGCAGTTCTTC. It is translated as CASRRGSYNEQFF. The rearrangement uses TRBV11-2 and TRBJ2-1, with D perhaps matching TRBD2 (6 bases). The CDR3 is 13 residues long. Germline V lookup: CDR1 SGHAT, CDR2 FQNNGV. Trimming removed 6 bases at V and 4 bases at J, with 10 bases between.

The chain couples TRBV20-1 to TRBJ1-5; D uncertain. This CDR3 is built from 13 residues. Germline values: CDR1 DFQATT, CDR2 SNEGSKA (reference sequence). Deletions cut 4 bases from V and 4 bases from J, with 11 bases between. CDR3 DNA sequence: TGCAGTGCTATCGTGGGGTCTAATCAGCCCCAGCATTTT. This sequence encodes CSAIVGSNQPQHF.

This clonotype was found many times. The CDR3: CASSYSSGGGGLGYQPQHF. The DNA for the CDR3 is TGTGCCAGCAGTTACTCGAGTGGAGGGGGCGGGTTGGGGTATCAGCCCCAGCATTTT. V usage is TRBV6-2 or TRBV6-3 and J usage is TRBJ1-5; 7 bases align to TRBD1. The V gene's germline CDR1 is MNHEY and CDR2 SVGEGT. J gave up 5 bases and V 0 bases, and 16 bases lay outside the gene matches. The CDR3 loop spans 19 amino acids.

The chain employs TRBV12-3 or TRBV12-4 and TRBJ2-1; maybe TRBD1 (6 bases). Trimming stripped 3 bases from V and 3 bases from J, with 12 bases between. The CDR3 totals 15 residues. This chain's CDR3 is CASSLGRGFYNEQFF. CDR3 sequence (DNA): TGTGCCAGCAGTTTGGGCAGGGGCTTCTACAATGAGCAGTTCTTC.

The rearrangement joins TRBV7-6 to TRBJ1-1; no reliable D call. The V end was cut by 1 base, the J end by 9 bases, with 9 bases between. CDR3 length: 12 residues. The germline V gene has CDR1 SGHVS and CDR2 FNYEAQ. CDR3 amino acids: CASSLVRDQAFF. CDR3 bases: TGTGCCAGCAGCTTAGTCCGAGATCAAGCTTTCTTT.

This clonotype was picked up a small number of times. This chain connects TRBV2 to TRBJ2-7; possibly TRBD2 for D (6 bases). This CDR3 has 14 amino acids. Deletions cut 6 bases from V and 6 bases from J, with 18 bases between. Germline V gene lookup returns CDR1 SNHLY and CDR2 FYNNEI. The CDR3 loop is CASSPGTGFLEQYF. The CDR3 bases are TGTGCCAGCAGCCCCGGGACTGGCTTTCTCGAGCAGTACTTC.

This clonotype occurred many times. This chain uses TRBV14 with TRBJ1-3; no clear D gene. V was clipped by 2 bases and J by 7 bases, with 15 bases between them. Germline V gives CDR1 SGHDN, CDR2 FVKESK. The CDR3 extends over 15 amino acids. Written as DNA, the CDR3 is TGTGCCAGCAGCCAACTCACGCTCCTGGGGAACACCATATATTTT. Translated: CASSQLTLLGNTIYF.

The chain recombines TRBV28 with TRBJ2-7; 7 positions agree with TRBD1. CDR3 length equals 14 residues. Germline trimming cut 6 bases from V and 10 bases from J; bases unmatched to any gene: 15. Germline loops: CDR1 MDHEN, CDR2 SYDVKM. Written as DNA, the CDR3 is TGTGCCAGCAGCCGAGCTGGGACAGTACTTGTACAGTACTTC. As protein: CASSRAGTVLVQYF.

This clonotype turned up a few times. V usage is TRBV4-1 and J usage is TRBJ2-1, with a weak D call TRBD1 (5 bases). Germline CDR1 is MGHRA and CDR2 is YSYEKL. This CDR3 region has 18 residues. V shed 0 bases and J shed 3 bases, with 18 bases lying between them. CDR3 nucleotides: TGCGCCAGCAGCCAAGATATTAACCTTCCAAGGGGCTACAATGAGCAGTTCTTC. Its translation: CASSQDINLPRGYNEQFF.

The chain links TRBV6-2 or TRBV6-3 to TRBJ2-5, with TRBD1 matching 7 bases. The CDR3 has 11 residues. Losses at the gene ends were 8 bases for V and 5 bases for J; bases not matched to a gene: 2. CDR1 and CDR2 (germline): MNHEY, SVGEGT. In nucleotides, the CDR3 is TGTGCCAGCGTCAGGGGGGAGACCCAGTACTTC. This encodes CASVRGETQYF.

The gene calls are TRBV28 and TRBJ2-2, with D unresolved. Between the trimmed V and J ends, which lost 6 bases and 6 bases, there was a span of 14 bases. CDR3 length: 14 residues. The V gene's germline CDR1 is MDHEN and CDR2 SYDVKM. The CDR3 here is CASSFSSGAGELFF. CDR3 nucleotide sequence: TGTGCCAGCAGCTTTTCTTCCGGTGCCGGGGAGCTGTTTTTT.

The CDR3 spells CASRIWGGVREQYF. The CDR3 DNA is TGTGCCAGCAGAATCTGGGGGGGGGTACGCGAGCAGTACTTC. The chain is built from TRBV6-2 or TRBV6-3 and TRBJ2-7, with TRBD2 matching over 7 bases. This CDR3 has 14 amino acids. Unmatched junction bases numbered 11, after V lost 6 bases and J lost 6 bases. Germline V CDR1 and CDR2: MNHEY, SVGEGT.

V is TRBV5-4 and J is TRBJ2-7, with 7 bases lining up with TRBD2. Germline V lookup: CDR1 SGHNT, CDR2 YYREEE (reference sequence). With 0 bases clipped from V and 2 bases from J, the junction kept 5 bases outside the gene matches. This CDR3 spans 15 amino acids. The CDR3 coding sequence is TGTGCCAGCAGCTTGGCCGGGGGGAGGACCTACGAGCAGTACTTC. Its protein product is CASSLAGGRTYEQYF.

The table lists this clonotype with a few counts. V usage is TRBV12-3 or TRBV12-4 and J usage is TRBJ1-1; 7 bases map to TRBD1. Losses at the gene ends were 5 bases for V and 6 bases for J; bases not matched to a gene: 3. The CDR3 is 12 amino acids. The CDR3 loop is CASSTGEAEAFF. DNA of the CDR3: TGTGCCAGCAGTACAGGGGAGGCTGAAGCTTTCTTT.